Detailed here is one T cell receptor beta chain. Its antigen is still unknown. The record has no base qualities; no much larger clone is one base away. Uninvolved adjacent lung was obtained at least 2 cm from the tumor margin, and the absence of atypia was confirmed by two independent pathologists. At diagnosis, tumor, uninvolved tumor-adjacent lung and peripheral blood were collected and then preserved as a mix of FFPE and fresh-frozen material. TCR beta CDR3 regions were sequenced from DNA using the immunoSEQ Assay. The authors' analysis ran thus. T cell density was computed as TCR beta template counts normalized to usable DNA estimated by amplifying housekeeping genes. Richness was estimated using the preseqR package, with extrapolation to 400,000 templates for PBMC samples and to 120,000 templates for tissue samples. Clonality was defined by subtracting Pielou's evenness from one. Tissue-enriched TCRs were identified by differential abundance testing using productive amino-acid clonotypes, minimum total count 5 and alpha 0.1. The Jaccard Index and the Morisita Overlap Index were used to measure repertoire overlap between compartments. GLIPH clustered TCR beta CDR3s with public tetramer-defined viral CDR3s; viral motifs required at least three viral sequences plus V-gene enrichment. TCRdb holds this immuneACCESS table with in-frame rearrangements only. Some clones are missing; in checked studies, unresolved V genes explain under half, and the rest has no known cause. The D gene and trimming were derived from the DNA, and the V and J assignments and clone size from that table. The sample data list about 2,700 clones, and about 30% of these were observed just once. The ten largest clonotypes hold 7.7% of the sample.

V is shortened by 0 bases, J by 7 bases, and the region joining them spans 12 bases. The CDR3 starts with the cysteine, ends with the phenylalanine, and has 14 residues. Only the CDR3 DNA is retained, 42 bases long and in frame from the first base. As encoded in the germline V gene, CDR1 is SGHNT while CDR2 is YENEEA. This sample is part of a study of T cells in localized non-small cell lung cancer (dated by TCRdb to between 2020 and 2021). In the study overall: Comparing tumors with uninvolved tumor-adjacent lungs, the study looked at the T cell repertoires of 236 patients with early-stage NSCLC. A mean age of approximately 66 years was recorded for the NSCLC patients, of whom roughly 130 were male and some 99 were female. The cohort was made up of 200 to 250 treatment-naive NSCLC patients whose localized lung tumors had been resected. What the authors observed across the whole study: Of the top 100 tumor clones, a median of roughly 60 were detected in paired uninvolved adjacent lung; approximately 30 were also among that lung's top 100. Because the study design was exploratory, TCR variables were selected using unadjusted p-values without false-discovery rate correction. Uninvolved tumor-adjacent lung showed the highest T cell clonality, higher than tumor, which suggests more focused antigenic responses in the uninvolved tumor-adjacent lung. Multi-region tumor sequencing was not performed, so intratumor heterogeneity could not be excluded. Longer overall survival was associated with higher blood T cell density, whereas shorter survival was associated with higher adjacent-lung clonality.

This TCR was recovered from a man between 40 and 69 years old with stage I lung adenocarcinoma. The sequencing used normal lung tissue next to the tumor, collected before any cancer treatment. The rearrangement joined TRBV11-3 to TRBJ1-2; too little of a D gene remains to name it. The sequenced DNA is TGTGCCAGCAGCTTAGAGGCAGGTTCGGGTGGCTACACCTTC. Translated, it reads CASSLEAGSGGYTF.